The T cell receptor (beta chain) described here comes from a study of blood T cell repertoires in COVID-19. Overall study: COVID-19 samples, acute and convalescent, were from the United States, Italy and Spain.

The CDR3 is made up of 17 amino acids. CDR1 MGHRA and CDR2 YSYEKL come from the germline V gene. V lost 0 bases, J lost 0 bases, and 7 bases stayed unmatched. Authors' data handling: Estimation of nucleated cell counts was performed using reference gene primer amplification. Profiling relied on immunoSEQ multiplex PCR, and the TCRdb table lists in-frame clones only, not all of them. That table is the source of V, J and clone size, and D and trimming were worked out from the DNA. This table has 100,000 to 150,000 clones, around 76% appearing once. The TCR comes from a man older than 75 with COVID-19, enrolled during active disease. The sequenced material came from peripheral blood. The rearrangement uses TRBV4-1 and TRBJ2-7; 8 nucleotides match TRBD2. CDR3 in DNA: TGCGCCAGCAGCCAAGATACGACGGGGGGGAGCTCCTACGAGCAGTACTTC. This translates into CASSQDTTGGSSYEQYF.